This T cell receptor beta chain emerged from a study of CD8+CD57+ T cells in acquired aplastic anemia. Whole-study context: Mean DNA quantity obtained from sorted CD4+ and CD8+ cells was about 3 ug. Broader study findings: A set of around 30 CD8+ CDR3 sequences was shared between patients and controls, and these sequences appeared highly expressed in patients.

The sample holds a few counts of this clonotype. Its antigen is unidentified. Sequenced patients had shown CD8+CD57+ cell expansion by flow cytometry. The study profiled TCR beta VDJ and CDR3 using genomic DNA as template. MiXCR, applied by TCRdb to the reads, yields one record per CDR3 protein. The sample has roughly 280,000 distinct CDR3 sequences, under 60% seen once. Germline V gene lookup returns CDR1 SGHNT and CDR2 YYREEE (reference sequence). Trimming took 7 bases from V and 5 from J; bases not matched to a gene: 2. There are 13 residues in the CDR3. The sequence was obtained from a human donor with aplastic anemia. The V gene is TRBV5-4, the J gene TRBJ1-6, with 8 bases matching TRBD1. Material: sorted CD4+, CD8+, or CD8+CD57+ T cells (not recorded which) from PBMCs. CDR3: CASGQGDNSPLHF. In DNA, the CDR3 is TGTGCCAGCGGACAGGGCGATAATTCACCCCTCCACTTT.